The sample holds many counts of the clone carrying this TCR beta chain. TCRdb reprocessed the 5' RACE reads with MiXCR, giving one entry per CDR3 protein. The top ten hold about 12% of the sample, which has hundreds of thousands of distinct CDR3 sequences, 15% to 20% seen once. The data are from a study of identical twins. The CDR3 loop spans 16 amino acids. CDR1 is SGHRS and CDR2 is YFSETQ in the germline V gene. The V and J ends lost 4 bases and 7 bases, in that order; junction bases with no gene match: 15. The same data also went into a second study, on T cells expressing NK-cell markers.

Sequenced: PBMCs. This receptor was obtained from a woman between 18 and 29 years old in good health. The V and J genes are TRBV5-1 and TRBJ2-7; TRBD2 agrees at 9 bases. CDR3 coding DNA: TGCGCCAGCAGCCAGACCTTAGCGGGAGCATTTGGAGAGCAGTACTTC. This codes for CASSQTLAGAFGEQYF.